What follows describes a single TCR beta chain. Its binding antigen is unknown. Per-base qualities were not stored, and no clone one base away is much larger. This record belongs to a study of control samples from healthy donors and cancer patients (dated by TCRdb to 2019 to 2021). V and J lose 7 bases and 0 bases, and a span of 10 bases separates them. CDR1 SGHNT and CDR2 YENEEA are derived from the germline V gene. From its cysteine to its phenylalanine, the CDR3 spans 15 amino acids. Only the CDR3 part of the read is kept: 45 bases, read in frame from the first base. Libraries were built with the immunoSEQ multiplex PCR assay. Drawn from immuneACCESS, this table holds only the in-frame rearrangements with V and J called that TCRdb kept. Clones are partly lost; checked studies trace under half to an unresolved V gene and leave the rest unexplained. The sample table contains approximately 120,000 clones; only one count was recorded for around 87% of them. The ten largest make up 8% to 9% of the sample.

The sequence joins TRBV11-3 to TRBJ1-6, with no confident D gene call. This receptor was identified in a man aged 35 to 55 in good health. Sequencing used blood. The CDR3 is CASTLGSSYNSPLHF. The DNA sequence is given as TGTGCCAGCACCTTGGGGAGCTCCTATAATTCACCCCTCCACTTT.